These 13 T cell receptor beta chains were sequenced from one sample in a study of shared clonotypes between healthy human individuals. Repertoires were generated with immunoSEQ multiplex PCR, while TCRdb's copy carries only in-frame clones and drops some. This repertoire shows approximately 530,000 clones, roughly 95% found once; its top ten account for 0.05% to 0.08%. The sample consisted of naive CD4+ T cells sorted from blood. The sample's subset: CD45RA+ positively selected. These receptors all come from a woman under 40 in good health.

This clone was found once. This chain connects TRBV4-1 to TRBJ2-5, with 7 bases that match TRBD1. V lost 4 bases to trimming and J lost 6 bases; unmatched junction nucleotides: 8. Looked up from germline, CDR1 is MGHRA and CDR2 is YSYEKL. There are 14 residues in the CDR3. CDR3 bases: TGCGCCAGCAGCCTCCGACAGGGTTGGAAGACCCAGTACTTC. Protein sequence: CASSLRQGWKTQYF.

The gene calls are TRBV27 and TRBJ2-1; D unresolved. Germline CDR1 and CDR2: MNHEY and SMNVEV (reference sequence). The V end lost 5 bases, the J end lost 2 bases, and 16 bases lay between the germline ends. The CDR3 totals 16 residues. The CDR3 DNA sequence: TGTGCCAGCAGTCCCGTTGAGGCAAGTACCTACAATGAGCAGTTCTTC. Protein sequence: CASSPVEASTYNEQFF.

The chain has TRBV14 and TRBJ2-1, with 10 bases fitting TRBD1. V gave up 3 bases and J gave up 7 bases; unmatched junction bases: 12. The germline V gene encodes CDR1 SGHDN and CDR2 FVKESK. This CDR3 is 17 amino acids long. CDR3 in amino acids: CASSQNSGDRGRNEQFF. CDR3 nucleotides: TGTGCCAGCAGCCAGAACTCTGGCGACAGGGGGCGAAATGAGCAGTTCTTC. Combining the CDR3 with reference TRBV14 and TRBJ2-1 gives the whole variable domain EAGVTQFPSHSVIEKGQTVTLRCDPISGHDNLYWYRRVMGKEIKFLLHFVKESKQDESGMPNNRFLAERTGGTYSTLKVQPAELEDSGVYFCASSQNSGDRGRNEQFFGPGTRLTVL.

This rearrangement joins TRBV29-1 to TRBJ2-7, with D tentatively TRBD1 (6 bases). The CDR3 extends over 13 amino acids. Looked up from germline, CDR1 is SQVTM and CDR2 is ANQGSEA. With 7 bases removed from V and 1 base from J, the gap between germline ends came to 14 bases. CDR3 loop: CSASVRGSYEQYF. The CDR3 nucleotides read TGCAGCGCCTCCGTCAGGGGATCCTACGAGCAGTACTTC.

The chain is built from TRBV19 and TRBJ2-7; no clear D. The germline V gene encodes CDR1 LNHDA and CDR2 SQIVND (reference sequence). Trimming took 5 bases from V and 4 from J, leaving 18 bases between them. The CDR3 is made up of 15 amino acids. The CDR3 DNA sequence: TGTGCCAGTAGTGCCCGGGCCACTCGACGGTACGAGCAGTACTTC. Protein product: CASSARATRRYEQYF.

V gene TRBV11-2 combines with J gene TRBJ2-3; 7 bases match TRBD2. The trim removed 1 base at V and 3 bases at J, leaving 7 bases unmatched. CDR3 length: 16 amino acids. The germline V gene encodes CDR1 SGHAT and CDR2 FQNNGV. CDR3 amino acids: CASSLGTSVLTDTQYF. CDR3 DNA: TGTGCCAGCAGCTTAGGAACTAGCGTTCTTACAGATACGCAGTATTTT.

V and J are TRBV29-1 and TRBJ1-3, with D hard to call. The CDR3 has 14 amino acids. Deletions cut 3 bases from V and 0 bases from J, with 9 bases between. CDR1 and CDR2 from the germline V gene are SQVTM and ANQGSEA. The CDR3 sequence: CSVDVRASGNTIYF. CDR3 DNA: TGCAGCGTTGACGTGCGAGCCTCTGGAAACACCATATATTTT.

The J gene is TRBJ1-1, the V gene TRBV27, with 7 bases fitting TRBD1. The germline CDR1 and CDR2 sequences are MNHEY and SMNVEV (reference sequence). The CDR3 contains 13 residues. Trimming took 3 bases from V and 3 from J; bases not matched to a gene: 1. The CDR3 DNA reads as TGTGCCAGCAGTTTGACAGGGCACACTGAAGCTTTCTTT. Protein sequence: CASSLTGHTEAFF.

The chain combines TRBV11-2 with TRBJ2-7, with a tentative D call TRBD2 (6 bases). The germline CDR1 and CDR2 sequences are SGHAT and FQNNGV. The CDR3 totals 13 residues. V dropped 5 bases and J dropped 5 bases, with 13 bases sitting between them. This chain's CDR3 is CASSPSRRDEQYF. CDR3 in DNA: TGTGCCAGCAGCCCATCGAGGAGGGACGAGCAGTACTTC.

The rearrangement joins TRBV6-5 to TRBJ1-1; a possible D gene is TRBD1 (6 bases). This CDR3 is built from 15 residues. CDR1 is MNHEY and CDR2 is SVGAGI in the germline V gene. Trimming took off 1 base at V and 3 bases at J, with 12 bases between the two ends. This CDR3 is CASSYWGGADTEAFF. DNA for the CDR3: TGTGCCAGCAGTTACTGGGGGGGCGCCGACACTGAAGCTTTCTTT.

V usage is TRBV5-5 and J usage is TRBJ1-3; the D is unclear. Germline values: CDR1 SGHKS, CDR2 YYEKEE (reference sequence). The V gene lost 3 bases and the J gene lost 4 bases, with 11 bases spanning the gap. The CDR3 is 14 amino acids. The CDR3 sequence is CASSWASWGNTIYF. The CDR3 region has the DNA TGTGCCAGCAGCTGGGCGAGTTGGGGAAACACCATATATTTT.

The V and J genes are TRBV28 and TRBJ1-2; 11 bases are shared with TRBD1. Trimming removed 6 bases from V and 7 bases from J; junction bases left unmatched: 13. Looked up from germline, CDR1 is MDHEN and CDR2 is SYDVKM. This CDR3 has 16 residues. The CDR3 coding sequence is TGTGCCAGCAGCTACACCGCCGGGACAGGGGGTTTTGGCTACACCTTC. This encodes CASSYTAGTGGFGYTF.

CDR3 protein: CASRPTGLAGINEQYF. CDR3 in DNA: TGCGCCAGCAGACCCACGGGACTAGCGGGAATCAACGAGCAGTACTTC. The chain carries TRBV5-1 and TRBJ2-5; 13 positions agree with TRBD2. The J call is uncertain, as TRBJ2-7 better fits the DNA end. This CDR3 comprises 16 residues. Germline lookup yields CDR1 SGHRS and CDR2 YFSETQ.